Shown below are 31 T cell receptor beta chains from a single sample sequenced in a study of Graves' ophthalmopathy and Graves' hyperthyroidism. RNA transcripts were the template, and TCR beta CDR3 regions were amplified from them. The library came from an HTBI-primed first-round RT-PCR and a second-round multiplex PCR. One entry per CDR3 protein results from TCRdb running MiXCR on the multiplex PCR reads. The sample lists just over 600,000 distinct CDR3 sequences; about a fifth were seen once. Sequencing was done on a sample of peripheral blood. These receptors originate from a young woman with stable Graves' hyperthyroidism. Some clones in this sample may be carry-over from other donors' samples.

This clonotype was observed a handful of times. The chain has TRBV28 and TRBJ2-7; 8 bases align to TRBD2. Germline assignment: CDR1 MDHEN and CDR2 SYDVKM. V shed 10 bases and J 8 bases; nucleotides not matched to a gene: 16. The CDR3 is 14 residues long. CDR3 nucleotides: TGTGCCACCAGACGGGAAGCGGGAGTATTCAAGCAGTACTTC. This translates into CATRREAGVFKQYF. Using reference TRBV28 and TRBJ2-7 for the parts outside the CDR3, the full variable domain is DVKVTQSSRYLVKRTGEKVFLECVQDMDHENMFWYRQDPGLGLRLIYFSYDVKMKEKGDIPEGYSVSREKKERFSLILESASTNQTSMYLCATRREAGVFKQYFGPGTRLTVT.

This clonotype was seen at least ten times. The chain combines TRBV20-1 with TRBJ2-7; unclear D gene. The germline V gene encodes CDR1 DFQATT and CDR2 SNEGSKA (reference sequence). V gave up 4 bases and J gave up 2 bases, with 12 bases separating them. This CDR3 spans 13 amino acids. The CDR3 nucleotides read TGCAGTGCTACTTTTAACAGTGCCTACGAGCAGTACTTC. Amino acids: CSATFNSAYEQYF.

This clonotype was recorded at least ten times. CDR3 protein: CASSLFPPTQGNQPQHF. In nucleotides, the CDR3 is TGTGCCAGCAGTTTATTCCCTCCGACACAGGGCAATCAGCCCCAGCATTTT. The V gene is TRBV27, the J gene TRBJ1-5; maybe TRBD1 (5 bases). Trimming removed 1 base at V and 2 bases at J, with 15 bases between. Germline values: CDR1 MNHEY, CDR2 SMNVEV (reference sequence). This CDR3 region has 17 residues.

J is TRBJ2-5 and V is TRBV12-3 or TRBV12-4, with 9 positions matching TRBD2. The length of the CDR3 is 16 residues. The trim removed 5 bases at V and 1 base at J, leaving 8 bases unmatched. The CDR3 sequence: CASSLLAGSPQETQYF. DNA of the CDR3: TGTGCCAGCAGTCTGCTAGCGGGGTCCCCCCAAGAGACCCAGTACTTC.

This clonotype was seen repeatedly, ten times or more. CDR3 residues: CASSLEGQATAKNIQYF. Here the CDR3 DNA reads TGCGCCAGCAGCTTGGAGGGACAGGCGACGGCCAAAAACATTCAGTACTTC. This chain links TRBV5-1 with TRBJ2-4; 8 bases are a match to TRBD1. Per germline, CDR1 SGHRS and CDR2 YFSETQ. The CDR3 has 17 amino acids. V shed 0 bases, J shed 1 base, and the junction held 6 bases outside the gene matches.

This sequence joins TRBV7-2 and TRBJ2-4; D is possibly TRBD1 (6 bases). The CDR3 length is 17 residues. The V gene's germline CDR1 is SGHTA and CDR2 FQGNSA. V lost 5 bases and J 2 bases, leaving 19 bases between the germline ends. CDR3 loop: CASSRRGQPYTKNIQYF. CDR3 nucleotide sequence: TGTGCCAGCAGCCGAAGGGGACAACCTTACACCAAAAACATTCAGTACTTC.

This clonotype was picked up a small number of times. The CDR3 DNA reads as TGTGCCAGCAGCCGCGTCCGCGGGGCTAACTATGGCTACACCTTC. This sequence encodes CASSRVRGANYGYTF. The J gene is TRBJ1-2, the V gene TRBV6-1; no reliable D call. V lost 6 bases to trimming and J lost 0 bases, with 14 bases between them. Per the germline V gene, CDR1 is MNHNS and CDR2 is SASEGT. The CDR3 totals 15 residues.

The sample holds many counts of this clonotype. The DNA for the CDR3 is TGTGCCAGCAGGCGGGAGAAGGCCGGGGAGCTGTTTTTT. Protein product: CASRREKAGELFF. V and J are TRBV28 and TRBJ2-2, with 7 positions matching TRBD2. The germline V gene encodes CDR1 MDHEN and CDR2 SYDVKM. There are 13 residues in the CDR3. V trimming: 6 bases; J trimming: 6 bases; junction bases outside the gene matches: 4.

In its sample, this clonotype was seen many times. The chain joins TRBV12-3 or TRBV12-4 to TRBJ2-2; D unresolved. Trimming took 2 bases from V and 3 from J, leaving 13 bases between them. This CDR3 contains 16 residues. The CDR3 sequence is CASSLRREWDTGELFF. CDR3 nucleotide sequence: TGTGCCAGCAGTTTAAGACGAGAGTGGGACACCGGGGAGCTGTTTTTT.

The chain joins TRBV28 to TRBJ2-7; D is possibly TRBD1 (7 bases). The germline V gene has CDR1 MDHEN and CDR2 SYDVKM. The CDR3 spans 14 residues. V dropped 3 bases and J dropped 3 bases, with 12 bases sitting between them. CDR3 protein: CASSFAGQFYEQYF. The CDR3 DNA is TGTGCCAGCAGTTTTGCGGGACAGTTCTACGAGCAGTACTTC.

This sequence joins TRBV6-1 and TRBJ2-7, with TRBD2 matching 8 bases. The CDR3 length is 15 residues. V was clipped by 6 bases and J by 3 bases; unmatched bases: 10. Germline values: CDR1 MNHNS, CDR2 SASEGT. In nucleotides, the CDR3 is TGTGCCAGCAGGGCCGCACCGGGAGGGGGCTACGAGCAGTACTTC. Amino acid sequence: CASRAAPGGGYEQYF.

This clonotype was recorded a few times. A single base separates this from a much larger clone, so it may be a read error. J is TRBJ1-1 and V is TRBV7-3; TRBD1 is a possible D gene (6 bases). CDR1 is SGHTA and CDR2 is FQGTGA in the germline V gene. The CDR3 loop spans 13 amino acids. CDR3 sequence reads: CASSHTGDTEACF. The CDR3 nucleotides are TGTGCCAGCAGCCACACGGGGGACACTGAAGCTTGCTTT.

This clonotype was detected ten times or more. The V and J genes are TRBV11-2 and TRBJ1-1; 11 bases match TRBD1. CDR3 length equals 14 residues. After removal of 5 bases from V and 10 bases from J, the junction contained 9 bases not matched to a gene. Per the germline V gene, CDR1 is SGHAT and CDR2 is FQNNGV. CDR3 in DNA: TGTGCCAGCAGCCCCGGGACAGGGGGGTTAGGAGCTTTCTTT. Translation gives CASSPGTGGLGAFF. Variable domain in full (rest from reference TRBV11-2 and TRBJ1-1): EAGVAQSPRYKIIEKRQSVAFWCNPISGHATLYWYQQILGQGPKLLIQFQNNGVVDDSQLPKDRFSAERLKGVDSTLKIQPAKLEDSAVYLCASSPGTGGLGAFFGQGTRLTVV.

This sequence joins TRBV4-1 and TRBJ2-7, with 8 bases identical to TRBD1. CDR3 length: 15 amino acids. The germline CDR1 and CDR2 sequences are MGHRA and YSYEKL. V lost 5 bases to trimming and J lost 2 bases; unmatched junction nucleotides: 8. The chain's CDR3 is CASSDIPGQAYEQYF. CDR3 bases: TGCGCCAGCAGCGACATACCGGGACAGGCCTACGAGCAGTACTTC.

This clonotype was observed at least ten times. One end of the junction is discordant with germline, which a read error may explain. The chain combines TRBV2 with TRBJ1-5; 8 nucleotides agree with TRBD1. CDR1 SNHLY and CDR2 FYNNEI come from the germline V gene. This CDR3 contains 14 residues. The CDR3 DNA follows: TGTGCCAGCAGAGAAGACAGGGGAAGTCAGCCCCAGCATTTT. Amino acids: CASREDRGSQPQHF.

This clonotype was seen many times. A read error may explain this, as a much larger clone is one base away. As DNA, the CDR3 is TGTGCCAGCAGCCGGGGGGAGTCGGTCTGTGGCTACACCTTC. It yields the protein CASSRGESVCGYTF. The rearrangement uses TRBV12-3 or TRBV12-4 and TRBJ1-2; D may be TRBD1 (5 bases). The CDR3 extends over 14 amino acids. Trimming removed 6 bases from V and 7 bases from J, with 18 bases in between.

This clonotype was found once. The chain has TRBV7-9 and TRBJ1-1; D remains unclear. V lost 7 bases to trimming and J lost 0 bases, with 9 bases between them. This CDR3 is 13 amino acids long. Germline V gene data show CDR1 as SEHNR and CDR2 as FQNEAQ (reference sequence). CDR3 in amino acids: CASTSRLNTEAFF. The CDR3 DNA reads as TGTGCCAGCACCTCCCGGCTGAACACTGAAGCTTTCTTT.

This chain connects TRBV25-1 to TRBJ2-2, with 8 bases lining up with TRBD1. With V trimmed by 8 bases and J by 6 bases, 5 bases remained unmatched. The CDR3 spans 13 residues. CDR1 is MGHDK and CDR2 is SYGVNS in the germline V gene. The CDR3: CASLSQGAGELFF. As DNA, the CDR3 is TGTGCCAGCCTCTCACAGGGGGCCGGGGAGCTGTTTTTT.

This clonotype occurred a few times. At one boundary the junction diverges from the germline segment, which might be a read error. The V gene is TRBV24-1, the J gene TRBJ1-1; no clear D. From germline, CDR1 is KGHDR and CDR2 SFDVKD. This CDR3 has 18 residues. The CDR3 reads CATSQMVGNQLMNIEAFF. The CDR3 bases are TGTGCCACCAGTCAAATGGTGGGGAACCAACTAATGAACATTGAAGCTTTCTTT.

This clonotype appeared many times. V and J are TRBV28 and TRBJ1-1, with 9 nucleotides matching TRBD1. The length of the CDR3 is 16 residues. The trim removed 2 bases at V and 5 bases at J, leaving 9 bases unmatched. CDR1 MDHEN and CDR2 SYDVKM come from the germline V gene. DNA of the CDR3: TGTGCCAGCAGTTTACAACAGGGGGCTGTGATTACTGAAGCTTTCTTT. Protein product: CASSLQQGAVITEAFF.

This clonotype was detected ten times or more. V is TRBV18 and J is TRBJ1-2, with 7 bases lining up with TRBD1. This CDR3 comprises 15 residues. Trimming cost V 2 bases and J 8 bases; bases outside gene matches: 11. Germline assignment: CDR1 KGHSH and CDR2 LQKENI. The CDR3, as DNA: TGTGCCAGCTCACCAGGACAGGAGGGGTTTCGCGGCTACACCTTC. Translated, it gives CASSPGQEGFRGYTF.

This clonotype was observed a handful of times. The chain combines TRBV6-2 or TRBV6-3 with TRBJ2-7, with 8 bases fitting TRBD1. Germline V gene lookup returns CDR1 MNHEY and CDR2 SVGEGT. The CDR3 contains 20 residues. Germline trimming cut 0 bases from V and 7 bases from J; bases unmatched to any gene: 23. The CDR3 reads CASSYSNTRGNIVGTGEQYF. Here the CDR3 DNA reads TGTGCCAGCAGTTACTCGAATACCAGAGGTAACATTGTGGGGACAGGAGAGCAGTACTTC.

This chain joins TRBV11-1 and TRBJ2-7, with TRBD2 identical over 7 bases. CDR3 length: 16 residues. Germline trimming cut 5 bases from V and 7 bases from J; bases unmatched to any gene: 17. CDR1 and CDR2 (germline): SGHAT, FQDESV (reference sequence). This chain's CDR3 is CASSPEASGATREQYF. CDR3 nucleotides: TGTGCCAGCAGCCCGGAGGCTAGCGGAGCCACTAGGGAGCAGTACTTC.

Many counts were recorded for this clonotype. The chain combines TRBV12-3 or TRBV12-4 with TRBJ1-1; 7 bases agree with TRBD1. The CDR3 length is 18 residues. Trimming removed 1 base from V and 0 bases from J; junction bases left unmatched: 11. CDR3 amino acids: CASSLVRQGLLMNTEAFF. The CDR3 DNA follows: TGTGCCAGCAGTTTAGTCCGACAGGGACTCCTCATGAACACTGAAGCTTTCTTT.

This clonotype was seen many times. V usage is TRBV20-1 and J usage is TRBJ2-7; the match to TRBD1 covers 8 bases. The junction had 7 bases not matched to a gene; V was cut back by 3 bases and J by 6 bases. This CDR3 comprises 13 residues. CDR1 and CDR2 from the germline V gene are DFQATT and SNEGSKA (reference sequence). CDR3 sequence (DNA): TGCAGTGCTAGCGGCAGGGGGCTGGCCGAGCAGTACTTC. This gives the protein CSASGRGLAEQYF.

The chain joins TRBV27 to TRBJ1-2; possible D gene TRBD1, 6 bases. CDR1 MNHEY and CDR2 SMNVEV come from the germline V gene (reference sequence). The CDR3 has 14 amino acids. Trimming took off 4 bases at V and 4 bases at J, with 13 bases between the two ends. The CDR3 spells CASSSGAEVYGYTF. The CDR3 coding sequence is TGTGCCAGCAGTTCGGGGGCGGAGGTCTATGGCTACACCTTC.

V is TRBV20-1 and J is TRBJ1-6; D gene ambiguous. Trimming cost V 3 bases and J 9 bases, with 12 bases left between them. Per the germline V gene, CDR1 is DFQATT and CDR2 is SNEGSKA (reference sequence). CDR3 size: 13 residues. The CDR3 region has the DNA TGCAGTGCTAGGAAAGATGGTAGTTCACCCCTCCACTTT. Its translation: CSARKDGSSPLHF.

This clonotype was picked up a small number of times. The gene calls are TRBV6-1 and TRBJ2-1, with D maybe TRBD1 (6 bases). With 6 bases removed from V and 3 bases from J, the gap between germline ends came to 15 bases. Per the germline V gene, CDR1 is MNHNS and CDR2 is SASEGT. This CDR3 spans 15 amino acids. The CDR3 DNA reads TGTGCCAGCAGACACCTTTCGGACAGCTACAATGAGCAGTTCTTC. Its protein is CASRHLSDSYNEQFF.

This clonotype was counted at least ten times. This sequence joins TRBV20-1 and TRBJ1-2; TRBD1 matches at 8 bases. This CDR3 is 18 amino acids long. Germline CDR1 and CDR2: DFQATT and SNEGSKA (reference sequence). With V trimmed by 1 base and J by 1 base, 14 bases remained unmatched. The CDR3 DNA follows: TGCAGTGCTAGAGTGTCCCCTCTCTCGGACAGGGATAACTATGGCTACACCTTC. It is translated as CSARVSPLSDRDNYGYTF.

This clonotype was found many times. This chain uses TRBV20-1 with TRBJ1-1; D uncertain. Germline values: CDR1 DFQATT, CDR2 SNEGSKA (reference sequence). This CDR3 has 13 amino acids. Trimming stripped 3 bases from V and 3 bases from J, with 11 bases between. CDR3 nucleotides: TGCAGTGCTAGTCTTAACCGGGACACTGAAGCTTTCTTT. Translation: CSASLNRDTEAFF.

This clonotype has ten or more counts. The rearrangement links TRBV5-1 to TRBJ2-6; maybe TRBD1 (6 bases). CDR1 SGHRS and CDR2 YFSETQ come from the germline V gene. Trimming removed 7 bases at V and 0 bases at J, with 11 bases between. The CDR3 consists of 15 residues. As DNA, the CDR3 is TGCGCCAGCTCGGACAGCACCTCTGGGGCCAACGTCCTGACTTTC. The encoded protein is CASSDSTSGANVLTF.